A selection of T cell receptor beta chains follows, all from one sample in a study of shared clonotypes between healthy human individuals. The table came from immunoSEQ multiplex PCR; TCRdb's copy has only in-frame clones and leaves some out. The table lists around 1.9 million clones, 93% of them singletons. The sample comprised naive CD8+ T cells from PBMCs. The source is a man between 18 and 29 years old in good health. Some clones in this sample may be carry-over from other donors' samples. The CDR3 runs from the conserved cysteine through the conserved F or W. The order of the fields is V gene, clone size, J gene, D gene, CDR3 protein, CDR3 DNA. D genes are given only for firm matches. Clone size is shown for a subset of rows, as once, few, many or a class of expanded clone.

>TRBV6-1|-|TRBJ2-1|-
CASSEESERAPYNEQFF
TGTGCCAGCAGTGAAGAAAGCGAAAGAGCCCCCTACAATGAGCAGTTCTTC
>TRBV27|-|TRBJ2-7|-
CASSQSLGEVSYEQYF
TGTGCCAGCAGTCAGTCATTGGGGGAGGTCTCCTACGAGCAGTACTTC
>TRBV7-6|once|TRBJ2-3|TRBD1
CASSSGLRGLDTQYF
TGTGCCAGCAGCTCAGGTCTCAGGGGGCTGGATACGCAGTATTTT
>TRBV5-1|-|TRBJ2-1|TRBD2
CASSWTSGSVNEQFF
TGCGCCAGCAGCTGGACTAGCGGGAGTGTCAATGAGCAGTTCTTC
>TRBV12-5|-|TRBJ1-4|-
CASGPRRAPTNEKLFF
TGTGCTAGTGGTCCTCGTAGGGCCCCAACTAATGAAAAACTGTTTTTT
>TRBV27|-|TRBJ2-7|-
CASSLGKSYEQYF
TGTGCCAGCAGTTTAGGCAAGTCCTACGAGCAGTACTTC
>TRBV28|-|TRBJ2-6|-
CASRSPDGPSGANVLTF
TGTGCCAGCAGAAGTCCGGACGGGCCCTCTGGGGCCAACGTCCTGACTTTC
>TRBV7-2|-|TRBJ2-3|TRBD2
CASSPRTLLAGGLDTQYF
TGTGCCAGCAGCCCCCGAACCTTACTAGCGGGAGGTTTAGATACGCAGTATTTT
>TRBV19|-|TRBJ1-5|-
CASSPPRVGQPQHF
TGTGCCAGTAGTCCCCCCAGGGTTGGCCAGCCCCAGCATTTT
>TRBV5-1|-|TRBJ2-2|TRBD1
CASSLPGGAPNTGELFF
TGCGCCAGCAGCTTGCCAGGGGGTGCCCCGAACACCGGGGAGCTGTTTTTT
>TRBV9|-|TRBJ2-5|-
CASSVEGIQETQYF
TGTGCCAGCAGCGTAGAAGGTATACAAGAGACCCAGTACTTC
>TRBV7-9|-|TRBJ2-7|-
CASSNTGTSPYEQYF
TGTGCCAGCAGCAACACCGGGACGTCGCCCTACGAGCAGTACTTC
>TRBV5-1|once|TRBJ2-3|-
CASREGRAGDTQYF
TGCGCCAGCAGGGAGGGCAGGGCGGGAGATACGCAGTATTTT
>TRBV30|once|TRBJ2-7|TRBD2
CAWSTRLAEAYEQYF
TGTGCCTGGAGTACCCGACTAGCGGAAGCCTACGAGCAGTACTTC
>TRBV15|-|TRBJ2-1|-
CATSRDRGSSYNEQFF
TGTGCCACCAGCAGAGATAGGGGGAGCTCCTACAATGAGCAGTTCTTC
>TRBV4-3|-|TRBJ2-3|-
CASSQGLGSEDTQYF
TGCGCCAGCAGCCAAGGACTAGGATCGGAAGATACGCAGTATTTT
>TRBV9|-|TRBJ1-2|-
CASSVRQGNPFYGYTF
TGTGCCAGCAGCGTGAGGCAGGGGAACCCTTTTTATGGCTACACCTTC
>TRBV5-1|-|TRBJ1-1|-
CASSPPRVGSLNTEAFF
TGCGCCAGCAGCCCACCCCGGGTGGGGTCCTTGAACACTGAAGCTTTCTTT
>TRBV27|-|TRBJ2-7|TRBD1
CASSFDGQGTYEQYF
TGTGCCAGCAGTTTTGACGGACAGGGAACCTACGAGCAGTACTTC
>TRBV28|-|TRBJ2-1|TRBD2
CASSYVAGSSYNEQFF
TGTGCCAGCAGTTATGTAGCGGGAAGCTCCTACAATGAGCAGTTCTTC
>TRBV11-2|-|TRBJ1-1|TRBD1
CASIQTGTGLSEAFF
TGTGCCAGCATCCAAACTGGGACAGGGCTTTCTGAAGCTTTCTTT
>TRBV11-2|-|TRBJ2-7|TRBD2
CASSLTSRSGIRLLQYF
TGTGCCAGCAGCTTAACCAGCCGGAGCGGGATCCGTTTGTTGCAGTACTTC
>TRBV11-2|-|TRBJ2-7|TRBD1
CASSSRDSYYEQYF
TGTGCCAGCAGCTCCCGGGACAGTTACTACGAGCAGTACTTC
>TRBV7-9|-|TRBJ2-3|-
CASSYGVGHTDTQYF
TGTGCCAGCAGCTACGGGGTGGGTCACACAGATACGCAGTATTTT
>TRBV2|-|TRBJ2-2|-
CASIQGLETGELFF
TGTGCCAGCATCCAGGGGTTGGAGACCGGGGAGCTGTTTTTT